This T cell receptor (beta chain) was captured in a study of shared clonotypes between healthy human individuals. Study-wide context: Each donor had three CD4 naive, three CD4 memory, two CD8 naive and one CD8 memory plate.

Sequencing used immunoSEQ multiplex PCR; TCRdb keeps in-frame clones, though not all of them. The sample includes around 2.5 million clones, 80% to 95% of them seen just once. The CDR3 is 15 residues long. Germline CDR1 reads SGHAT; CDR2 reads FQDESV (reference sequence). The trim removed 5 bases at V and 2 bases at J, leaving 7 bases unmatched. The chain uses TRBV11-1 and TRBJ2-3; 7 bases map to TRBD2. This sequence originates from a man in his late teens or twenties in good health. Some clones in this sample may be carry-over from other donors' samples. Sequences were obtained from naive CD4+ T cells from PBMCs. Described subset: CD45RA+ positively selected. The CDR3 DNA is TGTGCCAGCAGCCCTAGCGGACCCTACACAGATACGCAGTATTTT. Its translation is CASSPSGPYTDTQYF.